This TCR beta chain was sequenced during a study of cytomegalovirus exposure and HLA in healthy donors. Study conclusions and caveats: TCR beta V- and J-gene trimming was later associated with a missense DCLRE1C variant. Judged likely to be a sequencing artifact was a cluster of highly shared sequence variants.

This PCR relied on a set of 60 Vbeta primers and 13 Jbeta primers. The method was immunoSEQ multiplex PCR; TCRdb's version includes in-frame clones alone and lacks a portion of them. The sample yields approximately 110,000 clones, about 73% seen once. This CDR3 is 12 amino acids long. Trimming pared 4 bases from V and 3 bases from J, leaving 6 bases between. Germline V gives CDR1 SGHAT, CDR2 FQNNGV. In regard to this clone: The antigen is unknown.

The rearrangement uses TRBV11-2 and TRBJ1-2; D unclear. The material sequenced was PBMCs. The clonotype was recovered from a middle-aged woman in good health and CMV-seropositive. The CDR3, as DNA: TGTGCCAGCAGCTCCCAGGACTATGGCTACACCTTC. Translated, it gives CASSSQDYGYTF.